Below are 7 T cell receptor beta chains sequenced from a single sample in a study of CD8+CD57+ T cells in acquired aplastic anemia. Profiling of TCR beta VDJ combinations and CDR3 sequences used genomic DNA as template. TCRdb called the reads again in MiXCR, with one record for every CDR3 protein. The repertoire holds 200,000 or so distinct CDR3 sequences, with roughly 60% as singletons. Patients chosen for sequencing had shown CD8+CD57+ cell expansion by flow cytometry. Sequenced sample: sorted CD4+, CD8+, or CD8+CD57+ T cells (not recorded which) from PBMCs. These receptors came from a human donor with aplastic anemia.

The chain recombines TRBV7-2 with TRBJ2-5; D unresolved. Per the germline V gene, CDR1 is SGHTA and CDR2 is FQGNSA. Trimming cost V 6 bases and J 5 bases, with 10 bases left between them. There are 12 residues in the CDR3. The CDR3 loop reads CASRSVGETQYF. Here the CDR3 DNA reads TGTGCCAGCAGATCAGTAGGGGAGACCCAGTACTTC.

The chain combines TRBV5-1 with TRBJ2-7; 9 nucleotides align to TRBD1. With V trimmed by 6 bases and J by 0 bases, 7 bases remained unmatched. The CDR3 contains 15 residues. Germline V gene data show CDR1 as SGHRS and CDR2 as YFSETQ. DNA of the CDR3: TGCGCCAGCAAGGGAGGGACAGGGAGCTCCTACGAGCAGTACTTC. It specifies CASKGGTGSSYEQYF.

This clonotype was picked up many times. This chain joins TRBV7-8 and TRBJ1-5; D remains unclear. CDR3 length equals 15 residues. CDR1 and CDR2 (germline): SGHVS, FQNEAQ. Between the trimmed V and J ends, which lost 1 base and 0 bases, there was a span of 7 bases. CDR3 protein: CASSLEGYSNQPQHF. For the CDR3, the DNA is TGTGCCAGCAGCTTAGAAGGCTATAGCAATCAGCCCCAGCATTTT.

This clonotype was detected only a few times. This sequence joins TRBV15 and TRBJ2-7; TRBD1 matches at 7 bases. Germline CDR1 reads LNHNV; CDR2 reads YYDKDF (reference sequence). V shed 5 bases and J 1 base; nucleotides not matched to a gene: 2. The CDR3 runs 13 residues. Here the CDR3 reads CATSETGSYEQYF. CDR3 nucleotides: TGTGCCACCAGCGAGACAGGGTCCTACGAGCAGTACTTC.

The V gene is TRBV30, the J gene TRBJ2-7; 11 bases agree with TRBD1. The CDR3 has 15 residues. Germline CDR1 and CDR2: GTSNPN and SVGIG (reference sequence). The ends lost 0 bases at V and 2 bases at J; junction bases unmatched: 3. CDR3 region: CAWSVPGQGAYEQYF. The CDR3 region has the DNA TGTGCCTGGAGTGTCCCGGGACAGGGGGCCTACGAGCAGTACTTC.

This clonotype occurred many times. The V call is TRBV19, the J call TRBJ1-1; 9 positions match TRBD1. The CDR3 consists of 13 residues. CDR1 LNHDA and CDR2 SQIVND come from the germline V gene (reference sequence). The ends lost 6 bases at V and 4 bases at J; junction bases unmatched: 3. The CDR3 region has the DNA TGTGCCAGTAGCCGGGACAGGGTCACTGAAGCTTTCTTT. Protein: CASSRDRVTEAFF.

The rearrangement uses TRBV24-1 and TRBJ1-5, with 9 nucleotides matching TRBD1. The V gene's germline CDR1 is KGHDR and CDR2 SFDVKD. The CDR3 sequence is 16 residues long. V dropped 4 bases and J dropped 3; count of bases not matched to a gene: 6. CDR3 loop: CATSEAGTGNNQPQHF. CDR3 coding DNA: TGTGCCACCAGTGAAGCCGGGACAGGGAACAATCAGCCCCAGCATTTT.